This T cell receptor (beta chain) was identified in a study of T-cell reconstitution after alpha-beta-depleted transplantation in children. Researchers prepared the TCRbeta library using unique molecular identifiers, the study reports. In TCRdb, the PCR reads were re-called with MiXCR into one record per CDR3 protein. The table includes roughly 300,000 distinct CDR3 sequences, about a tenth detected once. The receptor was derived from a human donor who donated a stem cell graft to a child with SCID. The sequences come from PBMCs from the stem cell graft donor, collected from the stem cell graft.

Here the CDR3 reads CASSSRTGGLDGYTF. CDR3 bases: TGTGCCAGCAGTTCGAGGACAGGGGGCTTGGATGGCTACACCTTC. The genes are TRBV27 and TRBJ1-2; 11 nucleotides line up with TRBD1. After removal of 4 bases from V and 6 bases from J, the junction contained 7 bases not matched to a gene. CDR1 and CDR2 from the germline V gene are MNHEY and SMNVEV (reference sequence). The CDR3 has 15 amino acids.